This T cell receptor (beta chain) was sequenced during a study of CD8 T cells in ankylosing spondylitis. Using quantitative 5'-RACE with molecular barcodes, the authors made TCR beta libraries. Each CDR3 protein is one row after TCRdb ran MiXCR on the 5' RACE reads. The sample has 130,000 or so distinct CDR3 sequences, approximately 17% seen once. Germline V gene sequence: CDR1 SGDLS, CDR2 YYNGEE. The CDR3 totals 13 residues. The ends lost 4 bases at V and 5 bases at J; junction bases unmatched: 5. For this clonotype: Its antigen is unknown.

Study-level results: Disease-linked clones were reportedly significantly enriched in matched ankylosing spondylitis synovial fluid. The authors found the disease-linked clones to be CD8+ and relatively rare in peripheral blood. Ankylosing spondylitis blood seemed to carry a telltale TCR beta motif made of under ten highly homologous variants. Both synovial fluid and blood in reactive arthritis had previously been reported to carry some motif variants.

The sequence was collected from a male donor with ankylosing spondylitis. Input material: blood, either unsorted or a sorted T cell fraction (not recorded which). The chain carries TRBV9 and TRBJ2-5; 7 bases are a match to TRBD2. The CDR3 nucleotides are TGTGCCAGCAGCCGACTAGCCGAGGAGACCCAGTACTTC. It encodes CASSRLAEETQYF.